This T cell receptor beta chain was documented in a study of cytomegalovirus exposure and HLA in healthy donors. This CDR3 has 15 residues. Germline assignment: CDR1 SGHNT and CDR2 YYREEE (reference sequence). The trim removed 4 bases at V and 7 bases at J, leaving 6 bases unmatched. The study, taken as a whole, reports: CMV serostatus alone was available as immune exposure information.

Worth noting for this clone: The target antigen is unknown.

60 Vbeta and 13 Jbeta primers were used in PCR. Original processing methods: About 11 million shared chains were among the about 80 million unique TCR beta chains that a later analysis counted. The data were produced by immunoSEQ multiplex PCR, yet TCRdb's version contains in-frame clones alone and is incomplete. The V and J calls and clone size were taken over from that table, and D and trimming were inferred from the DNA. The sample has 100,000 to 150,000 clones; around 71% are singletons. The chain has TRBV5-4 and TRBJ1-6; 9 bases line up with TRBD1. The sample comprised PBMCs. This TCR derives from a woman aged 55-75 years in good health and CMV-seropositive. The DNA for the CDR3 is TGTGCCAGCAGCCCCGGGACAGGGAAAAATTCACCCCTCCACTTT. Its translation is CASSPGTGKNSPLHF.